The T cell receptor beta chain described here comes from a study of blood T cells in healthy people across ages. The sample holds one count of this clonotype. Germline V gene lookup returns CDR1 MDHEN and CDR2 SYDVKM. V was pared by 11 bases and J by 4 bases, with 12 bases between. The CDR3 contains 13 residues. Next came a second PCR, run for 7 to 11 cycles, which used a sample-barcoded 5' primer along with a J-beta primer mix. Each CDR3 protein is one row after TCRdb ran MiXCR on the 5' RACE reads. This sample carries about 970,000 distinct CDR3 sequences, about 51% of them seen once, and the ten largest clones take about a fifth. Per sample, a minimum of 6 million PBMCs were isolated.

The chain joins TRBV28 to TRBJ2-6; no reliable D call. Sequenced: blood. The sequence was obtained from a woman aged 55-70 years in good health. CDR3 coding DNA: TGTGCCGGCACTCCGTCCGGGGCCAACGTCCTGACTTTC. This translates into CAGTPSGANVLTF.